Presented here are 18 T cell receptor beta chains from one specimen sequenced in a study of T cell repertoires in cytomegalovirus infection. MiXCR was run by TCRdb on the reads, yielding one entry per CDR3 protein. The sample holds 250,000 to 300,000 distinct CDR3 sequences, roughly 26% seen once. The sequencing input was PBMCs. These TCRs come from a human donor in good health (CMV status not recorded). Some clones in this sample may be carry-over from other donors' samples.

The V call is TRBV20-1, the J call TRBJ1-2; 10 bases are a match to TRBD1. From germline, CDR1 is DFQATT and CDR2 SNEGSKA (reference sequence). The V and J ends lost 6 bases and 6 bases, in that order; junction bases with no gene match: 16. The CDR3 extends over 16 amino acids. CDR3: CSAPQSSGDRGHGYTF. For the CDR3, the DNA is TGCAGTGCGCCTCAATCCTCCGGCGACAGGGGGCATGGCTACACCTTC.

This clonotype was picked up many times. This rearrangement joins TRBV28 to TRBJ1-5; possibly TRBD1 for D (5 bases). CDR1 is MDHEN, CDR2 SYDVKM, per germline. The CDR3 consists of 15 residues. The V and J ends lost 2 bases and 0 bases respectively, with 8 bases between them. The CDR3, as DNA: TGTGCCAGCAGTTTAGGGGGGAATAGCAATCAGCCCCAGCATTTT. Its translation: CASSLGGNSNQPQHF.

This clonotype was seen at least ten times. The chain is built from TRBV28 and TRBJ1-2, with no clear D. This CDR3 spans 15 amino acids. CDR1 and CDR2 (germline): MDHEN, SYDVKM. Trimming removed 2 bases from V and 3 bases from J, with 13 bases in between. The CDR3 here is CASSLGSGNDYGYTF. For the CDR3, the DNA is TGTGCCAGCAGTTTAGGGTCGGGAAATGACTATGGCTACACCTTC.

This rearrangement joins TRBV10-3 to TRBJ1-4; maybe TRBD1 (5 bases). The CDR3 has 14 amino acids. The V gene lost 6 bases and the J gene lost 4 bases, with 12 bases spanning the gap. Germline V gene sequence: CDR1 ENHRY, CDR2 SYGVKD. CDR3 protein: CAIRKTGDNEKLFF. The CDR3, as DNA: TGTGCCATCAGAAAAACAGGAGATAATGAAAAACTGTTTTTT.

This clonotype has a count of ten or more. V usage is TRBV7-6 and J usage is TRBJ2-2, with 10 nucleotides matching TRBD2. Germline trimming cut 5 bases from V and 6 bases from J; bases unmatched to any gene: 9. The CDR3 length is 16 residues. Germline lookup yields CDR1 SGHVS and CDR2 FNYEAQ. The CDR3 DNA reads TGTGCCAGCAGCCAAGTGGGACTAGCGATCCCCGGGGAGCTGTTTTTT. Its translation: CASSQVGLAIPGELFF. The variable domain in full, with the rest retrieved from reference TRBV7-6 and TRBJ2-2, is GAGVSQSPRYKVTKRGQDVALRCDPISGHVSLYWYRQALGQGPEFLTYFNYEAQQDKSGLPNDRFSAERPEGSISTLTIQRTEQRDSAMYRCASSQVGLAIPGELFFGEGSRLTVL.

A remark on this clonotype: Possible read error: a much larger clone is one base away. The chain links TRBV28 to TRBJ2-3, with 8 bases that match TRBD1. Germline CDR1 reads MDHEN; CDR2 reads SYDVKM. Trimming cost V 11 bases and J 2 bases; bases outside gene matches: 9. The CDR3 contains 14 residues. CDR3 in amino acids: CACTRTGYTDTQYF. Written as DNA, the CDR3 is TGTGCCTGCACCCGGACAGGGTACACAGATACGCAGTATTTT.

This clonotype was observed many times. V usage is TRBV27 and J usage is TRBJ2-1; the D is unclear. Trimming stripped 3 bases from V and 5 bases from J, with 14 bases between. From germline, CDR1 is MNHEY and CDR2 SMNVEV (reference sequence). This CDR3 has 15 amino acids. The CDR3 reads CASSFTSSINNEQFF. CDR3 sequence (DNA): TGTGCCAGCAGTTTTACGAGTTCGATAAACAATGAGCAGTTCTTC.

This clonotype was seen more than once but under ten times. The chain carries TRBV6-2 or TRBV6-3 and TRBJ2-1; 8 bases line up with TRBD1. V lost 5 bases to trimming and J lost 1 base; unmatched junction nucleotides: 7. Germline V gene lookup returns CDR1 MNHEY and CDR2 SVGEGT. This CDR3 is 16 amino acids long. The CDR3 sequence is CASSPPGQASYNEQFF. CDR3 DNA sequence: TGTGCCAGCAGTCCTCCGGGACAGGCGTCCTACAATGAGCAGTTCTTC.

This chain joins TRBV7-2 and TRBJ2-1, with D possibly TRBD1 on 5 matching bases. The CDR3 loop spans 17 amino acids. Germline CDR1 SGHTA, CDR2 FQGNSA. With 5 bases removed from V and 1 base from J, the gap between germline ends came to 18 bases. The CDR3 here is CASSRARGGSSYNEQFF. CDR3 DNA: TGTGCCAGCAGCCGAGCTAGGGGCGGTAGTTCCTACAATGAGCAGTTCTTC.

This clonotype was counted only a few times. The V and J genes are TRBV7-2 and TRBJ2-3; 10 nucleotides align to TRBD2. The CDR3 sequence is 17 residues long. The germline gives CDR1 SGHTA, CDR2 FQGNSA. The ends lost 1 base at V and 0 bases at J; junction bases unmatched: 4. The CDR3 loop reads CASSLELAGTSTDTQYF. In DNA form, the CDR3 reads TGTGCCAGCAGCTTAGAACTAGCGGGAACCAGCACAGATACGCAGTATTTT. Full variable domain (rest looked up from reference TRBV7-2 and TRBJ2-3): GAGVSQSPSNKVTEKGKDVELRCDPISGHTALYWYRQSLGQGLEFLIYFQGNSAPDKSGLPSDRFSAERTGGSVSTLTIQRTQQEDSAVYLCASSLELAGTSTDTQYFGPGTRLTVL.

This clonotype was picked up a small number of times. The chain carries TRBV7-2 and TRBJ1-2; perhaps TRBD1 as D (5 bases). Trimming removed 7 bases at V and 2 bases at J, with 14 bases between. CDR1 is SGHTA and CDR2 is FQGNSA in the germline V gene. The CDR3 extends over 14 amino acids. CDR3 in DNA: TGTGCCAGCACCCTCCAGCGGGGGAACTATGGCTACACCTTC. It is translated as CASTLQRGNYGYTF.

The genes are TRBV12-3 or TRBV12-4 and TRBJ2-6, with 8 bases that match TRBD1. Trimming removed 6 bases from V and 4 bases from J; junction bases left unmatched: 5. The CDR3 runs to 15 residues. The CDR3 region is CASSPGGTGANVLTF. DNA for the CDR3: TGTGCCAGCAGCCCAGGGGGCACAGGGGCCAACGTCCTGACTTTC.

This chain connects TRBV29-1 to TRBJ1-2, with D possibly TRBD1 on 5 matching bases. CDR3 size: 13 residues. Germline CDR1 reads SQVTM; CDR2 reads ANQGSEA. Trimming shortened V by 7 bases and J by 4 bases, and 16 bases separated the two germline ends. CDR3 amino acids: CSAGGVRSYGYTF. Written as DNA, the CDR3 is TGCAGCGCGGGAGGGGTACGTTCCTATGGCTACACCTTC.

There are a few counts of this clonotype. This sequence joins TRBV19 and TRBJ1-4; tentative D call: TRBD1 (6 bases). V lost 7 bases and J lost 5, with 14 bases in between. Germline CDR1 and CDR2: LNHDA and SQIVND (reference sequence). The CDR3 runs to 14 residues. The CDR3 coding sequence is TGTGCCAGTACCCTGGACAGCCTGAATGAAAAACTGTTTTTT. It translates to CASTLDSLNEKLFF.

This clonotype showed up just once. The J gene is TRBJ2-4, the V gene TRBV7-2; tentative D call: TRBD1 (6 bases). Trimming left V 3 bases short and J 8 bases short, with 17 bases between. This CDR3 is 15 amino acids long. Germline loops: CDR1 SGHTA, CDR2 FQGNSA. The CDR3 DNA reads TGTGCCAGCAGCTTTTTCGGACAGAATAGGGACATTCAGTACTTC. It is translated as CASSFFGQNRDIQYF. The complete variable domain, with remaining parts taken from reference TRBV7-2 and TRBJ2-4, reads GAGVSQSPSNKVTEKGKDVELRCDPISGHTALYWYRQSLGQGLEFLIYFQGNSAPDKSGLPSDRFSAERTGGSVSTLTIQRTQQEDSAVYLCASSFFGQNRDIQYFGAGTRLSVL.

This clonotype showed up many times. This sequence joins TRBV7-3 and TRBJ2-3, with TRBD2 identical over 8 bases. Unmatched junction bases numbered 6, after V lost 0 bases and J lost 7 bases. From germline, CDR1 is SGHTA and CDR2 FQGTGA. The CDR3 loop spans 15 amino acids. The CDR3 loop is CASSLTYGGEYTQYF. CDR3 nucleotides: TGTGCCAGCAGCTTAACCTACGGGGGGGAATATACGCAGTATTTT.

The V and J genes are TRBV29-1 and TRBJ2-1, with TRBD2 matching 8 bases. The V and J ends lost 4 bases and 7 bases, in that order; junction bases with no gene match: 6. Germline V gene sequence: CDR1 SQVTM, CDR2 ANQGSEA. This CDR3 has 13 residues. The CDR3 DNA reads TGCAGCGTTGCGGGGGGGCCAATGAATGAGCAGTTCTTC. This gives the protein CSVAGGPMNEQFF.

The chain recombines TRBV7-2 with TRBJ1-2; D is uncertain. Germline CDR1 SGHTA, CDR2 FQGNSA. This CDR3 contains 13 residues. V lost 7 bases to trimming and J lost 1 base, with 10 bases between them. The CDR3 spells CASNKGINYGYTF. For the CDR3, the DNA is TGTGCCAGCAACAAAGGGATTAACTATGGCTACACCTTC.